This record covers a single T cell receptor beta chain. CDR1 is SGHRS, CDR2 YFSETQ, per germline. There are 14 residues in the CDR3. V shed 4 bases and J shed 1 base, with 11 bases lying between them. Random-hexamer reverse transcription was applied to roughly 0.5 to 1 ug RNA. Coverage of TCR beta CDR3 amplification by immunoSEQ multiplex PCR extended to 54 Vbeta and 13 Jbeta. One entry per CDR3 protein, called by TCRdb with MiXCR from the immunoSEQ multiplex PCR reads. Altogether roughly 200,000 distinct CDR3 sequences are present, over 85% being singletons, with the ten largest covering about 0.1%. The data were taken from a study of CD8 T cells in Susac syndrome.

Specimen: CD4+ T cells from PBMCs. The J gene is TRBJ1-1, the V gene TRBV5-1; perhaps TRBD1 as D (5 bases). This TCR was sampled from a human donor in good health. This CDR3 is CASSRTQGNTEAFF. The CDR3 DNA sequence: TGCGCCAGCAGCCGTACTCAGGGGAACACTGAAGCTTTCTTT.